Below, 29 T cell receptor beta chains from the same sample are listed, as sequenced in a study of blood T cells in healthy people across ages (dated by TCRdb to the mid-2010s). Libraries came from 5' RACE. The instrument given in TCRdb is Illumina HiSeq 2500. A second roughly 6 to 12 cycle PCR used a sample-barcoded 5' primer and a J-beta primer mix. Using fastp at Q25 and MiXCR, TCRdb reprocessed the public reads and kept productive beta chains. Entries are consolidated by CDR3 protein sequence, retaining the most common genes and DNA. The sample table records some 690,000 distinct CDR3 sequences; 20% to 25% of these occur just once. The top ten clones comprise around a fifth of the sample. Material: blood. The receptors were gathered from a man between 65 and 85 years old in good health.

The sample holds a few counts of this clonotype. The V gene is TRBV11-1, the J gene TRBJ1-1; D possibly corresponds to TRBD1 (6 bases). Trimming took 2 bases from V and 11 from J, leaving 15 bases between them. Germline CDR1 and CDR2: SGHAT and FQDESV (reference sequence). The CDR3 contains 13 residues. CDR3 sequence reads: CASSLTGQAEAFF. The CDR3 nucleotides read TGTGCCAGCAGCTTAACAGGGCAGGCCGAGGCTTTCTTT.

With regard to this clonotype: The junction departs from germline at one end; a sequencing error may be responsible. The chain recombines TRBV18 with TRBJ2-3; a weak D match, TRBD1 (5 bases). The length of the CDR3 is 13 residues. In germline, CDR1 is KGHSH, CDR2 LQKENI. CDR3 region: CASSPSATETQYF. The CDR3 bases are TGTGCCAGCTCACCAAGTGCGACAGAAACGCAGTATTTT. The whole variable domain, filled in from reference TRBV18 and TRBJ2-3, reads NAGVMQNPRHLVRRRGQEARLRCSPMKGHSHVYWYRQLPEEGLKFMVYLQKENIIDESGMPKERFSAEFPKEGPSILRIQQVVRGDSAAYFCASSPSATETQYFGPGTRLTVL.

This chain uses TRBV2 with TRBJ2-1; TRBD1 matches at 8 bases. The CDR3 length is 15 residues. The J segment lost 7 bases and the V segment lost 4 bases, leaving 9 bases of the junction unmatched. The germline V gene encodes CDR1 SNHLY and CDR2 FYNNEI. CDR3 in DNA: TGTGCCAGCAGTGGCGTCAGGGGGCTTGGAAATGAGCAGTTCTTC. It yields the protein CASSGVRGLGNEQFF.

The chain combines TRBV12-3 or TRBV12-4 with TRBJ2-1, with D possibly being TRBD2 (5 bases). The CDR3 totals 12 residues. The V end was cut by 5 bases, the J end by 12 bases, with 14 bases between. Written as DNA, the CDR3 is TGTGCCAGCAGTATCCTACTAGGACCGCAGTTCTTC. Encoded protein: CASSILLGPQFF.

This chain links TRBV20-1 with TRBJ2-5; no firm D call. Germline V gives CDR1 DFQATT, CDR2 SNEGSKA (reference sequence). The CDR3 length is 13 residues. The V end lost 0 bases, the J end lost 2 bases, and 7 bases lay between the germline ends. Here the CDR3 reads CSARDGKQETQYF. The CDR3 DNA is TGCAGTGCTAGAGATGGCAAACAAGAGACCCAGTACTTC.

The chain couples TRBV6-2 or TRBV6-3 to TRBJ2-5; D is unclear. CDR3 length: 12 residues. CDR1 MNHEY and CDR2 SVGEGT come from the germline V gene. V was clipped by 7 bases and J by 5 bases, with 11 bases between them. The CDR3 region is CASTRRRETQYF. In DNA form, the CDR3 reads TGTGCCAGCACCCGACGGCGGGAGACCCAGTACTTC.

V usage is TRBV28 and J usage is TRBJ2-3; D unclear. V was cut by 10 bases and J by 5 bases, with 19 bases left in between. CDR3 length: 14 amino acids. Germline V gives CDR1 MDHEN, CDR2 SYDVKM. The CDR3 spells CAIARTIARDTQYF. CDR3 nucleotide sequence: TGTGCCATCGCGAGGACCATCGCAAGAGATACGCAGTATTTT.

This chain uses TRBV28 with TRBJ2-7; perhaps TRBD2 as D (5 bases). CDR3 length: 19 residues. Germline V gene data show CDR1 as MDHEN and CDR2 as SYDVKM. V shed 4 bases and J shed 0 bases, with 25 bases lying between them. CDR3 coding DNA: TGTGCCAGCAGTTCGGGGAGTGGGGATCGTCGGGTCTTCTCCTACGAGCAGTACTTC. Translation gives CASSSGSGDRRVFSYEQYF.

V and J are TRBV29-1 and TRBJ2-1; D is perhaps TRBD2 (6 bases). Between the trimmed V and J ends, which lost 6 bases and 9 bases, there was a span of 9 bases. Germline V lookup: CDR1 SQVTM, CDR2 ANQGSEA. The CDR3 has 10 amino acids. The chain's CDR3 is CSVGLGEQFF. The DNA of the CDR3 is TGCAGCGTGGGACTGGGTGAGCAGTTCTTC.

In nucleotides, the CDR3 is TGTGCCAGCAGCCGGTCGGCAGGGAATATTCAGTACTTC. Translated: CASSRSAGNIQYF. V gene TRBV12-3 or TRBV12-4 combines with J gene TRBJ2-4, with a weak D call TRBD1 (5 bases). This CDR3 has 13 amino acids. The V and J ends lost 6 bases and 10 bases respectively, with 16 bases between them.

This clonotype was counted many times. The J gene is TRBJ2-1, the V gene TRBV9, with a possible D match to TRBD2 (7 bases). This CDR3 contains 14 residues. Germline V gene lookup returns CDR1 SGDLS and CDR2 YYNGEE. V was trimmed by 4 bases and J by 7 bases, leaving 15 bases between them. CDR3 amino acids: CASSRGGMVNEQFF. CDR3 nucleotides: TGTGCCAGCAGCAGGGGGGGGATGGTAAATGAGCAGTTCTTC. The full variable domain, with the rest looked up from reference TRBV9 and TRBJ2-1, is DSGVTQTPKHLITATGQRVTLRCSPRSGDLSVYWYQQSLDQGLQFLIQYYNGEERAKGNILERFSAQQFPDLHSELNLSSLELGDSALYFCASSRGGMVNEQFFGPGTRLTVL.

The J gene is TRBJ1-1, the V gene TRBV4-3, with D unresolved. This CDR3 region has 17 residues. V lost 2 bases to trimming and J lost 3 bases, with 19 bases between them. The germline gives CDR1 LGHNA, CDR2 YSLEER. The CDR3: CASSQQRTPGGYTEAFF. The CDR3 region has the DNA TGCGCCAGCAGCCAACAACGCACGCCGGGAGGGTACACTGAAGCTTTCTTT.

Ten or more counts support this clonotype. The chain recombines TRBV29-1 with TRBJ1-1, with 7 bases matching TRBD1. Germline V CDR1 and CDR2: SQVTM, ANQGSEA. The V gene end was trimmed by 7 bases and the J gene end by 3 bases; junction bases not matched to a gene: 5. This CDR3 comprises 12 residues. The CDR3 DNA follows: TGCAGCGGGGCCACAGGGGACACTGAAGCTTTCTTT. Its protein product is CSGATGDTEAFF.

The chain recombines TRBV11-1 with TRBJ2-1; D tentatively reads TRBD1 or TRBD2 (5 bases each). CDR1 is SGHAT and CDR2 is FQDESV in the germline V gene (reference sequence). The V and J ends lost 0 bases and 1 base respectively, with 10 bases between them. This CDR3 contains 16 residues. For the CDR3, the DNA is TGTGCCAGCAGCTTAGCGACGGGGACGTCCTACAATGAGCAGTTCTTC. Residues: CASSLATGTSYNEQFF.

The CDR3 DNA sequence: TGCAGTGCTCCATGGACGGAAGAGACCCAGTACTTC. As protein: CSAPWTEETQYF. The genes are TRBV20-1 and TRBJ2-5; no definite D call. Trimming left V 5 bases short and J 3 bases short, with 10 bases between. This CDR3 contains 12 residues. Germline CDR1 is DFQATT and CDR2 is SNEGSKA (reference sequence).

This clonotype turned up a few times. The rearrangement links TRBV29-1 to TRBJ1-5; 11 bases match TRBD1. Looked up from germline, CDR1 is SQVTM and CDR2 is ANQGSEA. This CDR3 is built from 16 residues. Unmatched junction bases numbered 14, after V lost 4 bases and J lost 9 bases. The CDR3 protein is CSVVIGTGGSQGPQHF. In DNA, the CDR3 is TGCAGCGTTGTTATCGGGACAGGGGGATCGCAAGGGCCCCAGCATTTT.

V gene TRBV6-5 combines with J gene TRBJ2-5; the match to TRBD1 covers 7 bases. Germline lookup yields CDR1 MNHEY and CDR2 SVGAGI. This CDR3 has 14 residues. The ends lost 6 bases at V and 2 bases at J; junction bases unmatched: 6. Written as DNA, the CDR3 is TGTGCCAGCAGGCCGGACAGGATTCAAGAGACCCAGTACTTC. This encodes CASRPDRIQETQYF.

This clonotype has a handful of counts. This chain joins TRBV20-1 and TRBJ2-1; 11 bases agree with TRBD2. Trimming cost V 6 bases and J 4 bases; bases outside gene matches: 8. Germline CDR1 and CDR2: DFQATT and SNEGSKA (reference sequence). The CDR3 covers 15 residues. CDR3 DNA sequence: TGCAGTGCGACCGGGACTAGCGGAGGTTACAATGAGCAGTTCTTC. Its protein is CSATGTSGGYNEQFF.

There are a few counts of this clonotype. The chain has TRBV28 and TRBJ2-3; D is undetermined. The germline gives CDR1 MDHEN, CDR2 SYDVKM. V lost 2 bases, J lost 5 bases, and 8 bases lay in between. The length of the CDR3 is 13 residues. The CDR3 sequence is CASSLLPGDTQYF. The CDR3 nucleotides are TGTGCCAGCAGTTTACTCCCGGGAGATACGCAGTATTTT. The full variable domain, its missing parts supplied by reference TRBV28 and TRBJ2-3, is DVKVTQSSRYLVKRTGEKVFLECVQDMDHENMFWYRQDPGLGLRLIYFSYDVKMKEKGDIPEGYSVSREKKERFSLILESASTNQTSMYLCASSLLPGDTQYFGPGTRLTVL.

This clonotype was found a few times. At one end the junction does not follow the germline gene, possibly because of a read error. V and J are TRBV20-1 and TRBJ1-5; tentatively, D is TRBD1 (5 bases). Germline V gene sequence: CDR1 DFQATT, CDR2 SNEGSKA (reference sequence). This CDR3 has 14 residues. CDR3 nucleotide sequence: TGCAGTGCTAGAGGGGACGAGGACAATCAGCTCCAGCATTTT. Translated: CSARGDEDNQLQHF.

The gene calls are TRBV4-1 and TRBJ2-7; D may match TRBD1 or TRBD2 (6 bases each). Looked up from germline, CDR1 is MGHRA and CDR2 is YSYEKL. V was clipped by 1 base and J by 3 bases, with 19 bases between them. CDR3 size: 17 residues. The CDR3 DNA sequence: TGCGCCAGCAGCCAAGCAGGGGACTGGCTGGGAGTCTACGAGCAGTACTTC. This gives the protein CASSQAGDWLGVYEQYF.

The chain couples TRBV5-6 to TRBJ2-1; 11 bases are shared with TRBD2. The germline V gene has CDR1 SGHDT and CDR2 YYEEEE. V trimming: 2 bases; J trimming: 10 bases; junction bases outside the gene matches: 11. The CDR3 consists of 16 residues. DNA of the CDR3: TGTGCCAGCAGCTTTCTAGAACTAGCGGGGGCACGGGAGCAGTTCTTC. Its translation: CASSFLELAGAREQFF.

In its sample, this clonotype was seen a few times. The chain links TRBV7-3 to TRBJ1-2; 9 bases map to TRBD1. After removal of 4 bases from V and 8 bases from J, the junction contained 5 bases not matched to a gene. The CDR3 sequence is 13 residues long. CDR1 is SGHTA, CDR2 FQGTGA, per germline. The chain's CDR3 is CASSSDRGVGYTF. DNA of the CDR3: TGTGCCAGCAGCTCGGACAGGGGTGTGGGCTACACCTTC.

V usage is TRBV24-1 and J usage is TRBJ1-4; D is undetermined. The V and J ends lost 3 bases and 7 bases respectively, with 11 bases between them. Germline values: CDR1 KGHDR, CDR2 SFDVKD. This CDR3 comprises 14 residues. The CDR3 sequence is CATSDTRRPEKLFF. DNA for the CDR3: TGTGCCACCAGTGATACGAGGCGTCCTGAAAAACTGTTTTTT.

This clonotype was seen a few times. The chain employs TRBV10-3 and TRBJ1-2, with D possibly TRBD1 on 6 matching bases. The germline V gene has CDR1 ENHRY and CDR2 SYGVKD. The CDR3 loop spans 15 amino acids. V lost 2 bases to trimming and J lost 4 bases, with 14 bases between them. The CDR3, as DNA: TGTGCCATCAGTGAGCGTGAGGGGGGAAGCTATGGCTACACCTTC. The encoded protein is CAISEREGGSYGYTF.

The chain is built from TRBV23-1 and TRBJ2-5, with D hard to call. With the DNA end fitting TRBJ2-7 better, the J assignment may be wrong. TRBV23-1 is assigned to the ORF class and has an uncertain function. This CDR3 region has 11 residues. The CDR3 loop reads CASSPWYEQYV. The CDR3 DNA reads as TGCGCCAGCAGCCCATGGTACGAGCAGTACGTC.

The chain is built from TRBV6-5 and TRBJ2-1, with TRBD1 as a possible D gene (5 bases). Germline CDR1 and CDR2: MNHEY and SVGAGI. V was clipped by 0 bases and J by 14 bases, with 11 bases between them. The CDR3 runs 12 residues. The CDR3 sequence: CASSYSQGREFF. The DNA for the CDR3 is TGTGCCAGCAGTTACTCCCAGGGTAGGGAGTTCTTC.

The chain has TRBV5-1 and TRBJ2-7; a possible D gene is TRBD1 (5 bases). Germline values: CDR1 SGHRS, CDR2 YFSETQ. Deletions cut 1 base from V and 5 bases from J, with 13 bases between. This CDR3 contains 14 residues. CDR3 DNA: TGCGCCAGCAGCTTGCGGTCTAAGGGGAACGAGCAGTACTTC. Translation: CASSLRSKGNEQYF.

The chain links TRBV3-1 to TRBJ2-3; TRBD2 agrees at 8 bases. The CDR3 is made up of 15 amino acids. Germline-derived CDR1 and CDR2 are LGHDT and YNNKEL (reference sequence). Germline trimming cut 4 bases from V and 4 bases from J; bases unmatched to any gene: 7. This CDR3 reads CASSRRGARSDTQYF. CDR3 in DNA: TGTGCCAGCAGCCGGCGGGGGGCTAGGTCAGATACGCAGTATTTT.